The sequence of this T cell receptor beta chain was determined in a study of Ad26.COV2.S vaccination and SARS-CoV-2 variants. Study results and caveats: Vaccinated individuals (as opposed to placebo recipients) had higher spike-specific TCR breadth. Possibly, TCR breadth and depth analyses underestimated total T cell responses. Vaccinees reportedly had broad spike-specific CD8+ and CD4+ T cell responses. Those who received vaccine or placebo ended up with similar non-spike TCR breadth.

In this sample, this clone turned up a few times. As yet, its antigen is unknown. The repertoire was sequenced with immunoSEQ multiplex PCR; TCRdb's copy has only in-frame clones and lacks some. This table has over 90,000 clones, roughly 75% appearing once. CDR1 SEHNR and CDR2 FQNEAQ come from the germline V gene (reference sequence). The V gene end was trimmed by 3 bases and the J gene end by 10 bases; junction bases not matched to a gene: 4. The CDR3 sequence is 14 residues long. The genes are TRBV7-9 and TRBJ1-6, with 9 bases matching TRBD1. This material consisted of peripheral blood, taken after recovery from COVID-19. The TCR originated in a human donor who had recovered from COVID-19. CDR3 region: CASSLGQGDSPLHF. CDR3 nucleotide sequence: TGTGCCAGCAGCTTGGGACAGGGAGACTCACCCCTCCACTTT.